This T cell receptor beta chain was obtained from a study of shared clonotypes between healthy human individuals (dated by TCRdb to between 2020 and 2021). For the wider study: Three men and a couple of women, aged 18 to 49 years, made up the cohort. For each donor, CD4 naive and CD4 memory were each run on three plates, CD8 naive on two plates, and CD8 memory on one plate. Blood TCR repertoires of about five healthy adults were deeply sequenced to estimate repertoire size and the extent of clonotype sharing between individuals. To increase sequencing depth and limit assay-specific biases, different laboratories used diverse techniques to prepare libraries and sequence TCR repertoires. Per donor, leukapheresis produced somewhere between about 0.94 and 9.5 billion PBMCs.

TCR CDR3 regions were amplified from genomic DNA by multiplex PCR using the deep immunoSEQ assay. Extracted genomic DNA from each cell subset was spread evenly across all wells of several immunoSEQ 96-well plates, with each plate serving as a replicate. For sorted subsets, roughly 200 ng of genomic DNA, equivalent to roughly 33,000 T cell genomes, went into each replicate PCR. Purified libraries were measured with a Qubit 3.0 fluorometer, size-checked on a Bioanalyzer 2100, and measured again with the KAPA Library Quantification kit. Every immunoSEQ 96-well plate was sequenced on a separate single-read 150-cycle Illumina NextSeq 550 flow cell. Processing in the source paper ran as follows. The immunoSEQ output contained only junctional sequences without quality scores, so filtering could not match that applied to full-length reads. To assign V/J genes and CDR3, sequences were annotated using PyIR, a Python wrapper for IgBLAST v1.9, with IMGT germline references. Any read was removed if the V/J assignment was weak (E-value above 1e-6), the CDR3 was missing, or the read contained stop codons, out-of-frame junctions, or ambiguous translated residues. A V3J clonotype was defined by an identical inferred V gene, J gene, and CDR3 amino acid sequence. Percentage overlap between repertoires was computed as shared unique clonotypes divided by the size of the smaller repertoire. Richness of each repertoire was evaluated using RTK rarefaction, the Chao1 estimator, and Recon v2.1 estimates of unobserved clonotypes. Generation probabilities for all TCRbeta clonotypes obtained by the gDNA method from a few donors were computed using OLGA. TCRdb re-hosts the immuneACCESS table, in-frame sequences only. Its copies lack some clones; in the studies checked, an unresolved V gene accounts for under half of them, and the cause for the rest is not known. From that table come the V and J calls and clone size; the DNA was used to work out D and trimming. The sample table contains about 1.5 million clones; only one count was recorded for roughly 98% of them. The leading ten clones occupy roughly 0.45% of the sample.

Donors were healthy HIV-negative adults with no recently reported acute infections or vaccinations. Every donor was a Caucasian adult residing in Nashville, Tennessee, USA. Magnetic negative selection was used to enrich CD4+ T cells, after which naive cells were positively selected on CD45RA and the negative fraction became the memory subset. Blood was obtained by leukapheresis, after which PBMCs were separated by Ficoll-Histopaque density gradient centrifugation and cryopreserved in liquid nitrogen vapor phase. Purity and quantity of every magnetically sorted T cell population were checked by analytical flow cytometry. Each sorted fraction had its genomic DNA isolated and then quantified by UV absorbance on a Nanodrop 2000c. Overall study results and their limits: Pairwise subsampling led to the expectation that sequencing depth would affect the degree of clonotype sharing among donors. The genetic and exposure-history diversity represented was limited by the small number of donors. Higher generation probabilities were observed for clonotypes shared by all four sorted-subset donors than for non-shared clonotypes. Naive subsets generally had larger estimated clonotype richness than memory subsets did. Sampling was restricted to blood, and TCR repertoires in tissues likely differ from the TCR repertoires found in blood. Even with the large sequencing depth, rarefaction of the sorted-subset datasets indicated that sequencing was incomplete. Across four donors, around 5% of naive CD4, around 3.5% of naive CD8, 2.3% of memory CD4, and approximately 0.4% of memory CD8 clonotypes were shared.

V is cut back by 0 bases and J by 4 bases, with 3 bases in the junction unmatched. There are 14 amino acids in the CDR3, from cysteine to phenylalanine inclusive. Only the CDR3 DNA stays, 42 bases, in frame from base 1. According to the germline V gene, CDR1 reads SGHRS and CDR2 reads YFSETQ. Concerning this clone: It lacks a known antigen. No base quality information exists; no much larger clone differs at one position. The same CDR3 also results from other DNA sequences found in this sample.

The chain couples TRBV5-1 to TRBJ2-5, and TRBD1 matches 7 of the central bases. The source of this sequence is a man aged 30 to 45 in good health. What was sequenced was naive CD4+ T cells sorted from blood. The meaning of the sample's cell subset or site label: CD45RA+ positively selected. The CDR3 is CASSLEGGGETQYF. The DNA is as follows: TGCGCCAGCAGCTTGGAAGGGGGCGGAGAGACCCAGTACTTC.